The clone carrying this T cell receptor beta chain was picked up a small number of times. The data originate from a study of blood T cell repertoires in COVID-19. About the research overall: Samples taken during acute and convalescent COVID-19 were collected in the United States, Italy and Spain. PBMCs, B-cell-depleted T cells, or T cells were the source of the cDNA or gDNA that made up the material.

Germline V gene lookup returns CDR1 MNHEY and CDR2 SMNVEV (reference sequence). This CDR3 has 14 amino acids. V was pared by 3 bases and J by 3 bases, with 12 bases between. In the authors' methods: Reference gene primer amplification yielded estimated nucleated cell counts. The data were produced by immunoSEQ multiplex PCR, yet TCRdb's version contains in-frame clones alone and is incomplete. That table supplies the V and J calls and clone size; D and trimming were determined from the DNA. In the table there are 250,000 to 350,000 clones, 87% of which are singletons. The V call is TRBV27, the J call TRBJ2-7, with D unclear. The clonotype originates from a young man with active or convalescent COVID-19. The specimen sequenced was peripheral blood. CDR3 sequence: CASSFTSANYEQYF. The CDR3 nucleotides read TGTGCCAGCAGTTTCACCAGCGCCAACTACGAGCAGTACTTC.